This passage covers 15 T cell receptor beta chains from one sample sequenced in a study of T cell changes during pregnancy in multiple sclerosis. TCRdb keeps only in-frame clones here, not all; method: immunoSEQ multiplex PCR. Among tens of thousands of clones listed, approximately 94% were seen once. Sequencing was performed on CD8+ T cells from peripheral blood mononuclear cells, taken before pregnancy. The receptors here all came from a female donor with multiple sclerosis, enrolled in a pregnancy study.

The chain couples TRBV9 to TRBJ2-3; 7 bases fit TRBD2. This CDR3 is 18 amino acids long. V lost 0 bases to trimming and J lost 1 base; unmatched junction nucleotides: 11. Germline CDR1 and CDR2: SGDLS and YYNGEE. The CDR3 coding sequence is TGTGCCAGCAGCGTAGGTAGTGTTTGGCTAGCGGGCACAGATACGCAGTATTTT. Translating it yields CASSVGSVWLAGTDTQYF.

The chain recombines TRBV6-5 with TRBJ1-5; no reliable D call. V lost 8 bases and J lost 6, with 20 bases in between. The germline gives CDR1 MNHEY, CDR2 SVGAGI. The CDR3 is 15 residues long. Here the CDR3 DNA reads TGTGCCAGCGCTCCGCGTCCCGACGGCGGTCAGCCCCAGCATTTT. This sequence encodes CASAPRPDGGQPQHF.

The rearrangement uses TRBV5-1 and TRBJ2-1, with D tentatively TRBD2 (5 bases). The CDR3 is made up of 15 amino acids. V dropped 3 bases and J dropped 13 bases, with 23 bases sitting between them. The germline CDR1 and CDR2 sequences are SGHRS and YFSETQ. The CDR3 sequence is CASSWSPHGPEGQFF. The CDR3 bases are TGCGCCAGCAGCTGGTCCCCTCACGGGCCCGAGGGACAGTTCTTC. Complete variable domain (other parts from reference TRBV5-1 and TRBJ2-1): KAGVTQTPRYLIKTRGQQVTLSCSPISGHRSVSWYQQTPGQGLQFLFEYFSETQRNKGNFPGRFSGRQFSNSRSEMNVSTLELGDSALYLCASSWSPHGPEGQFFGPGTRLTVL.

The CDR3 region has the DNA TGTGCCAGTAGCGCTAGCGGGAGAGACGAGCAGTACTTC. It encodes CASSASGRDEQYF. The rearrangement joins TRBV19 to TRBJ2-7; 10 bases match TRBD2. The CDR3 length is 13 residues. V dropped 6 bases and J dropped 5; count of bases not matched to a gene: 4. Germline loops: CDR1 LNHDA, CDR2 SQIVND (reference sequence).

About this clone: The same CDR3 is also encoded by other DNA sequences in this sample. V is TRBV27 and J is TRBJ2-4, with D possibly TRBD2 on 6 matching bases. V shed 3 bases and J shed 2 bases, with 8 bases lying between them. The germline V gene has CDR1 MNHEY and CDR2 SMNVEV (reference sequence). The CDR3 is 14 amino acids. This CDR3 is CASSLRGSKNIQYF. The CDR3 nucleotides read TGTGCCAGCAGTTTGCGGGGTTCCAAAAACATTCAGTACTTC.

V usage is TRBV7-6 and J usage is TRBJ1-1; 8 positions match TRBD1. The germline V gene has CDR1 SGHVS and CDR2 FNYEAQ. V trimming: 1 base; J trimming: 0 bases; junction bases outside the gene matches: 4. CDR3 length equals 16 residues. In nucleotides, the CDR3 is TGTGCCAGCAGCTTAGAGGGGACAGGCATGAACACTGAAGCTTTCTTT. Translating gives CASSLEGTGMNTEAFF.

This chain links TRBV4-3 with TRBJ2-5, with 7 bases lining up with TRBD2. With V trimmed by 0 bases and J by 5 bases, 6 bases remained unmatched. Per the germline V gene, CDR1 is LGHNA and CDR2 is YSLEER. The CDR3 is 15 amino acids. CDR3 residues: CASSQEGGGAETQYF. The CDR3 nucleotides are TGCGCCAGCAGCCAAGAGGGGGGGGGAGCGGAGACCCAGTACTTC.

The CDR3 protein is CASSQGASGPPFF. The CDR3 region has the DNA TGCGCCAGCAGCCAAGGGGCTAGCGGGCCTCCGTTCTTC. The J gene is TRBJ2-1, the V gene TRBV4-1, with TRBD2 matching over 8 bases. The germline gives CDR1 MGHRA, CDR2 YSYEKL. The CDR3 length is 13 residues. V was clipped by 1 base and J by 15 bases; unmatched bases: 8.

The genes are TRBV7-7 and TRBJ2-3; TRBD2 matches at 10 bases. The CDR3 runs 15 residues. The germline CDR1 and CDR2 sequences are SSHAT and FNYEAQ (reference sequence). Unmatched junction bases numbered 4, after V lost 3 bases and J lost 4 bases. The CDR3 spells CASSLGLAIADTQYF. In DNA, the CDR3 is TGTGCCAGCAGCTTGGGACTAGCGATCGCAGATACGCAGTATTTT.

The chain joins TRBV19 to TRBJ2-1, with TRBD2 matching 8 bases. Germline-derived CDR1 and CDR2 are LNHDA and SQIVND (reference sequence). This CDR3 spans 13 amino acids. J gave up 6 bases and V 4 bases, and 2 bases lay outside the gene matches. CDR3: CASSTTSGNEQFF. The CDR3, as DNA: TGTGCCAGTAGTACAACTAGCGGCAATGAGCAGTTCTTC.

The chain is built from TRBV19 and TRBJ1-1, with D hard to call. V lost 6 bases and J lost 0, with 8 bases in between. Germline loops: CDR1 LNHDA, CDR2 SQIVND (reference sequence). The CDR3 contains 13 residues. Here the CDR3 reads CASRHSLNTEAFF. CDR3 nucleotides: TGTGCCAGTAGGCACAGTTTGAACACTGAAGCTTTCTTT.

The V and J genes are TRBV5-3 and TRBJ2-7; tentative D call: TRBD2 (6 bases). TRBV5-3 is assigned to the ORF class and has an uncertain function. V lost 5 bases, J lost 2 bases, and 20 bases lay in between. The CDR3 sequence is 16 residues long. The CDR3 sequence is CARRPTLATTAYEQYF. The CDR3 coding sequence is TGTGCCAGAAGGCCCACCCTAGCGACGACCGCCTACGAGCAGTACTTC.

This chain joins TRBV30 and TRBJ2-7; D unclear. V gave up 0 bases and J gave up 3 bases, with 9 bases separating them. The germline gives CDR1 GTSNPN, CDR2 SVGIG (reference sequence). The CDR3 contains 13 residues. The CDR3 sequence is CAWSVSGGYEQYF. The CDR3 nucleotides are TGTGCCTGGAGTGTATCCGGTGGCTACGAGCAGTACTTC.

The rearrangement links TRBV25-1 to TRBJ1-2, with 11 nucleotides matching TRBD1. J gave up 6 bases and V 4 bases, and 4 bases lay outside the gene matches. CDR1 MGHDK and CDR2 SYGVNS come from the germline V gene. The CDR3 extends over 14 amino acids. The CDR3 region is CASSGDRGTDGYTF. The CDR3, as DNA: TGTGCCAGCAGTGGGGACAGGGGGACGGATGGCTACACCTTC.

This clone was picked up one time. V is TRBV6-1 and J is TRBJ1-1; D gene unclear. The germline V and J ends were trimmed by 8 bases and 1 base, with 5 bases remaining between them. The CDR3 runs 11 residues. The germline V gene has CDR1 MNHNS and CDR2 SASEGT. CDR3 bases: TGTGCCAGCGCGGAGAACACTGAAGCTTTCTTT. This translates into CASAENTEAFF.